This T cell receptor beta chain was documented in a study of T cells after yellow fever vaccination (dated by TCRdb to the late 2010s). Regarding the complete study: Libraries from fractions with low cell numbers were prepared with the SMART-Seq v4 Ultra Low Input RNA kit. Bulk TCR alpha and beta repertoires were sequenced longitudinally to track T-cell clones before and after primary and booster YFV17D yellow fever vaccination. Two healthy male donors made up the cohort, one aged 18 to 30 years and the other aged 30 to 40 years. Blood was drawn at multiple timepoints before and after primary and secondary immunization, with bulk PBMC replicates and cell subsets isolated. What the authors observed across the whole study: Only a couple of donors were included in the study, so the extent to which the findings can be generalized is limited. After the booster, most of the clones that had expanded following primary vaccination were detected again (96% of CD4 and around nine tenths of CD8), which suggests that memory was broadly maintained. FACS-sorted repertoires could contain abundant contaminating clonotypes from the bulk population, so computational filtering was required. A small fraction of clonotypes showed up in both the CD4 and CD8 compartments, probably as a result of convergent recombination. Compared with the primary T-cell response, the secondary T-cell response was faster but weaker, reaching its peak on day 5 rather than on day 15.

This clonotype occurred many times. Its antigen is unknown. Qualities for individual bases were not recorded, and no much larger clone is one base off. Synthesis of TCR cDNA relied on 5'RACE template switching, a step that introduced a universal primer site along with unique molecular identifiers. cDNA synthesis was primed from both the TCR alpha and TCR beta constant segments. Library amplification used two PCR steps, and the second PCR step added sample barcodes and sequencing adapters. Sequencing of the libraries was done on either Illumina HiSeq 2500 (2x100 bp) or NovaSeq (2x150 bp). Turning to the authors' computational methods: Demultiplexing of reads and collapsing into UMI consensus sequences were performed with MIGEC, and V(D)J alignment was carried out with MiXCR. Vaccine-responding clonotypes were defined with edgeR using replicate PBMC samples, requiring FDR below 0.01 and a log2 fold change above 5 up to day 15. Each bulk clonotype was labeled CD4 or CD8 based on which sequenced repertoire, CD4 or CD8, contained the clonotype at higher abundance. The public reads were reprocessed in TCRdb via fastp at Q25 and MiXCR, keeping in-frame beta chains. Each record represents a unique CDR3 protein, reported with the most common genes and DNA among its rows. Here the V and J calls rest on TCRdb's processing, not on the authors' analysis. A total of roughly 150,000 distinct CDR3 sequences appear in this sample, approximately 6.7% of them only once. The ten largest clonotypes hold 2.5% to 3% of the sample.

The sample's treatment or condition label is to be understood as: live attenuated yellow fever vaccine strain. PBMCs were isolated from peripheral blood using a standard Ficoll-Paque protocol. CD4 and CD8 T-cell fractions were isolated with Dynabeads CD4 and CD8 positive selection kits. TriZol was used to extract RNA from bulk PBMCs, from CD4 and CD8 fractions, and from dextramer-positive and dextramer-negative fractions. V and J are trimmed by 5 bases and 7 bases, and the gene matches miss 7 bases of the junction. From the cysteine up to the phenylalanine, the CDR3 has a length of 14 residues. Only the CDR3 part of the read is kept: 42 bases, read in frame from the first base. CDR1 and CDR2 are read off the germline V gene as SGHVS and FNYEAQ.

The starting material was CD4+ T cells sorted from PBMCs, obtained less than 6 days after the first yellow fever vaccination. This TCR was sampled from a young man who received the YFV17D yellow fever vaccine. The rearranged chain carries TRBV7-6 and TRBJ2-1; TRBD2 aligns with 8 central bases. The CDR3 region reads CASSPPGGRNEQFF. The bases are TGTGCCAGCAGCCCACCGGGGGGGCGGAATGAGCAGTTCTTC.